This T cell receptor (beta chain) was captured in a study of T cell repertoires in cytomegalovirus infection. Looking at the study overall: Public TCR beta signatures marked donors with CMV infection and the matching HLA. Notes on the study in general: The study identified carriers of CMV plus the relevant HLA from cumulative public TCR beta family frequency. HLA-C-restricted, CMV-specific TCR beta clonotypes were dominant ex vivo.

Germline loops: CDR1 DFQATT, CDR2 SNEGSKA (reference sequence). There are 15 residues in the CDR3. V dropped 6 bases and J dropped 2 bases, with 16 bases sitting between them. From the reads, TCRdb called clonotypes with MiXCR, one entry per CDR3 protein. This repertoire shows about 400,000 distinct CDR3 sequences, around a sixth found once; its top ten account for less than 9.5%. This clonotype was counted at least ten times. What it recognizes is unknown. The source is a human donor in good health (CMV status not recorded). Some clones in this sample may be carry-over from other donors' samples. The specimen sequenced was PBMCs. The genes are TRBV20-1 and TRBJ2-2; D is ambiguous. The CDR3 sequence is CSAPNTDPNTGELFF. DNA for the CDR3: TGCAGTGCCCCAAACACCGATCCCAACACCGGGGAGCTGTTTTTT.